This TCR beta chain was identified during a study of control samples from healthy donors and cancer patients (TCRdb year 2020). In the case of this clone: The antigen this receptor binds is unknown. No per-base quality is available; no much larger clone lies one base away.

Libraries were constructed by the immunoSEQ multiplex PCR assay. This immuneACCESS table, as held by TCRdb, lists in-frame sequences with V and J called but not all clones. Of the missing ones, under half trace to an unresolved V gene in checked studies; the others have no known cause. This sample has tens of thousands of clones in its table, and approximately 93% of those were observed once. The ten largest clones represent 1.3% of the sample. V is pared back by 5 bases and J by 0 bases, with 14 bases lying between the germline termini. The CDR3, cysteine through phenylalanine, is 15 amino acids long. Only CDR3 DNA remains: 45 bases, in frame from the first base. Based on the germline V gene, the CDR1 and CDR2 sequences are SNHLY and FYNNEI.

What was sequenced was PBMCs. The chain joins TRBV2 to TRBJ2-7; the D region is possibly TRBD1 or TRBD2, each matching across 5 bases. The clonotype originates from a woman in her forties with lung cancer. The nucleotide sequence reads as follows: TGTGCCAGCAGTAACCCGGGACGGCGCTCCTACGAGCAGTACTTC. Translated, this gives CASSNPGRRSYEQYF.